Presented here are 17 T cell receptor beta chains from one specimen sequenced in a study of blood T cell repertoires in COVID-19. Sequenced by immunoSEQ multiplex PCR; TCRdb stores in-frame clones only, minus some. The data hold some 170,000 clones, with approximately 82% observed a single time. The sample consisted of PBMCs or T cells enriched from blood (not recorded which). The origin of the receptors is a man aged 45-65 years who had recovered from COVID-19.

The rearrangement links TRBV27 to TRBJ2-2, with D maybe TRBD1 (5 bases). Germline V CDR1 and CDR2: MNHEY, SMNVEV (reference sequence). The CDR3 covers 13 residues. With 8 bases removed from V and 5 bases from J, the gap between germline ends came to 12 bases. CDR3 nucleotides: TGTGCCAGCGCGCCAGGGTATACCGGGGAGCTGTTTTTT. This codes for CASAPGYTGELFF.

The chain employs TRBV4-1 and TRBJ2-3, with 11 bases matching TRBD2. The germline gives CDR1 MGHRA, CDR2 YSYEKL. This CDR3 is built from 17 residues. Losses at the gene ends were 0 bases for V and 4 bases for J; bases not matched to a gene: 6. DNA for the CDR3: TGCGCCAGCAGCCAAGATGGTAGCGGGGGGGGGCCAGATACGCAGTATTTT. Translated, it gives CASSQDGSGGGPDTQYF.

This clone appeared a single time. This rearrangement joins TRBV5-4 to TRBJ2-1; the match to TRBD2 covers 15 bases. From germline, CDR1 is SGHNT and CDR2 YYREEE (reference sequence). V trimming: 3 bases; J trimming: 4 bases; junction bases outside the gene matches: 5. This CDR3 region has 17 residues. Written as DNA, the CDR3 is TGTGCCAGCAGCTCGGGACTAGCGGGGGGACAGTACAATGAGCAGTTCTTC. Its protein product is CASSSGLAGGQYNEQFF.

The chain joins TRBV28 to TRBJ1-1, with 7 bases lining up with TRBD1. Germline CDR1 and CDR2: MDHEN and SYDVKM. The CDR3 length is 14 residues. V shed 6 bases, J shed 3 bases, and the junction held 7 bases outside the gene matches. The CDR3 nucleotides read TGTGCCAGCAGAAGGGACAGCGATTACACTGAAGCTTTCTTT. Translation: CASRRDSDYTEAFF.

CDR3 residues: CASSLGGQTLDQPQHF. For the CDR3, the DNA is TGTGCCAGCAGCTTAGGGGGACAGACACTTGATCAGCCCCAGCATTTT. The V and J genes are TRBV7-8 and TRBJ1-5; 7 positions match TRBD1. CDR1 SGHVS and CDR2 FQNEAQ come from the germline V gene. V lost 1 base, J lost 5 bases, and 8 bases stayed unmatched. This CDR3 spans 16 amino acids.

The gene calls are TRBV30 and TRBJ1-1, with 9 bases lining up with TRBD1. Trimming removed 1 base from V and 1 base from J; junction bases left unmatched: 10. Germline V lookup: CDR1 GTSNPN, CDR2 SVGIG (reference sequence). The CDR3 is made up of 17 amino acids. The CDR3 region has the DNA TGTGCCTGGAGTGCCCTCCTTGGGGGACAGGGGAACACTGAAGCTTTCTTT. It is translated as CAWSALLGGQGNTEAFF.

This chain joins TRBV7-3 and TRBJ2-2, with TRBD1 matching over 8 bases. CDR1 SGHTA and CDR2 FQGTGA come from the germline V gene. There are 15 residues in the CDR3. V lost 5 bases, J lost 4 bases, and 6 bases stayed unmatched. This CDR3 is CASSDTGGTTGELFF. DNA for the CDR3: TGTGCCAGCAGCGACACAGGGGGGACCACCGGGGAGCTGTTTTTT.

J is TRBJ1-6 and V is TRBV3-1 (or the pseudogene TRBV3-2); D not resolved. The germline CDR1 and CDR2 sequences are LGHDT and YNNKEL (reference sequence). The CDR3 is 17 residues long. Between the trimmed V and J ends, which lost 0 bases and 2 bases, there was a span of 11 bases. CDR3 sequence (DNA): TGTGCCAGCAGCCAAGAAAGGCGGGGAGCCTATAATTCACCCCTCCACTTT. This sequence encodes CASSQERRGAYNSPLHF.

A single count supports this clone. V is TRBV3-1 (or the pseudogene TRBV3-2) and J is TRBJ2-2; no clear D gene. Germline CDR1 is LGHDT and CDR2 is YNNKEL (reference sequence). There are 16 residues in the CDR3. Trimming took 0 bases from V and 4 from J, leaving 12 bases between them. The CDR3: CASSQESGRSTGELFF. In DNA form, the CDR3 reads TGTGCCAGCAGCCAAGAATCTGGGCGATCCACCGGGGAGCTGTTTTTT.

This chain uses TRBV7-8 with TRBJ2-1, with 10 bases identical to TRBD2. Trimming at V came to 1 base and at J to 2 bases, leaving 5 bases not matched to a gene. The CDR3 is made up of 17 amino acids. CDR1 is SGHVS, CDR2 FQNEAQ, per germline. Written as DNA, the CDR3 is TGTGCCAGCAGCTTAGGGGCTAGCGGGGGACCCTACAATGAGCAGTTCTTC. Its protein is CASSLGASGGPYNEQFF.

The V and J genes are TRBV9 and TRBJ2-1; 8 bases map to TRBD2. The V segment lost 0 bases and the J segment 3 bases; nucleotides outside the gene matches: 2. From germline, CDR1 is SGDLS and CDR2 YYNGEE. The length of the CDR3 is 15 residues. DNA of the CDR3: TGTGCCAGCAGCGTAGACGGGGGGGTCTACAATGAGCAGTTCTTC. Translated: CASSVDGGVYNEQFF.

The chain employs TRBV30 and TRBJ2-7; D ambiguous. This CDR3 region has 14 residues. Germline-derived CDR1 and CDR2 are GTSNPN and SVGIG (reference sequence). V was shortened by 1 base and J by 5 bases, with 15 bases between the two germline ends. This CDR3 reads CAWSAQHIFNEQYF. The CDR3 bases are TGTGCCTGGAGTGCACAGCATATCTTCAACGAGCAGTACTTC.

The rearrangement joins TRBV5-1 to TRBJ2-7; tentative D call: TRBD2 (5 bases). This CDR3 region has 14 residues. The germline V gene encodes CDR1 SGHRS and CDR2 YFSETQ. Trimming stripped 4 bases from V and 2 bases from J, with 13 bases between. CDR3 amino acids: CASSLLPGTYEQYF. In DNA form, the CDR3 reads TGCGCCAGCAGCCTACTCCCGGGAACCTACGAGCAGTACTTC.

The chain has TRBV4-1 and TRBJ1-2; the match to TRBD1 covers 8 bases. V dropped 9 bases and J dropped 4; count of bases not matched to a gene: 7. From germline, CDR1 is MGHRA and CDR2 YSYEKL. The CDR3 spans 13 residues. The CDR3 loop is CASRGTGLYGYTF. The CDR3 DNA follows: TGCGCCAGTAGAGGGACAGGACTCTATGGCTACACCTTC.

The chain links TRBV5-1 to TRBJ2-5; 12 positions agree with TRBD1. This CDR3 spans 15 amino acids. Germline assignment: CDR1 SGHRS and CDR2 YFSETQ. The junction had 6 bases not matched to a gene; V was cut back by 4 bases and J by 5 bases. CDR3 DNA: TGCGCCAGCAGCAAAGGGACAGGGGGCGATGAGACCCAGTACTTC. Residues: CASSKGTGGDETQYF. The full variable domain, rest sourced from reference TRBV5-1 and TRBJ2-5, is KAGVTQTPRYLIKTRGQQVTLSCSPISGHRSVSWYQQTPGQGLQFLFEYFSETQRNKGNFPGRFSGRQFSNSRSEMNVSTLELGDSALYLCASSKGTGGDETQYFGPGTRLLVL.

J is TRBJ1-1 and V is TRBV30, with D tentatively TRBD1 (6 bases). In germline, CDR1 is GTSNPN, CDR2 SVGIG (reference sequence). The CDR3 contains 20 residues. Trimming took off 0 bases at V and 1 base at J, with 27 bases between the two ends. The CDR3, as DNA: TGTGCCTGGAGTGTCGAATACCACCTCAAGTCCGGGACAAGGAACACTGAAGCTTTCTTT. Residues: CAWSVEYHLKSGTRNTEAFF.

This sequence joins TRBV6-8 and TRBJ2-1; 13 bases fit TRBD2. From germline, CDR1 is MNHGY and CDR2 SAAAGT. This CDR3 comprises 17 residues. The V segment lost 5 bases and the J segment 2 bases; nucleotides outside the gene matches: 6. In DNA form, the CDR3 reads TGTGCCAGCAGTACCCGACTAGCGGGGGGACCCTACAATGAGCAGTTCTTC. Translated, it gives CASSTRLAGGPYNEQFF.